This TCR beta chain was found in a study of blood T cell repertoires in COVID-19. About the study: Acute and convalescent COVID-19 samples came from the United States, Italy and Spain.

Sequencing used immunoSEQ multiplex PCR; TCRdb keeps in-frame clones, though not all of them. The sample carries some 200,000 clones, 81% recorded once. The CDR3 consists of 13 residues. The V end lost 1 base, the J end lost 2 bases, and 6 bases lay between the germline ends. Germline CDR1 and CDR2: SGHAT and FQNNGV. This sequence originates from a woman aged 45-60 years with acute COVID-19. The V call is TRBV11-2, the J call TRBJ2-7; D is possibly TRBD1 (6 bases). Material: PBMCs or T cells enriched from blood (not recorded which). CDR3 nucleotides: TGTGCCAGCAGCTTAGGGGGGCCCTACGAGCAGTACTTC. It encodes CASSLGGPYEQYF.